One sample yielded the 22 T cell receptor beta chains listed below, sequenced in a study of T cells expressing NK-cell markers (dated by TCRdb to about 2020). The receptor library was made with 5' RACE. These reads were obtained on an Illumina HiSeq 2000. After TCRdb reprocessed the reads, each CDR3 protein sequence was kept as one row, without DNA. This sample's table carries 440,000 or so distinct CDR3 sequences. The ten largest account for about 7.3% of the sample. Material: blood T cells: a sorted CD56 or NKG2C T cell subset, CD4+ or CD8+ T cells, or bulk PBMC T cells (not recorded which). Receptors originate from a woman between 18 and 75 years old in good health.

The J gene is TRBJ2-5, the V gene TRBV5-1; TCRdb gives TRBD1 as the D gene, but with no DNA this cannot be confirmed. The CDR3 is made up of 14 amino acids. The germline V gene has CDR1 SGHRS and CDR2 YFSETQ. The CDR3 loop reads CASRPGASVETQYF.

The chain uses TRBV5-5 and TRBJ2-7; no DNA is available, so the TRBD1 call from TCRdb remains unchecked. CDR1 is SGHKS, CDR2 YYEKEE, per germline (reference sequence). The CDR3 extends over 15 amino acids. CDR3 amino acids: CASRLGTGVTYEQYF.

V gene TRBV11-2 combines with J gene TRBJ2-1; TCRdb's assignment of TRBD1 cannot be checked, as there is no DNA. The CDR3 is made up of 16 amino acids. Germline V gene sequence: CDR1 SGHAT, CDR2 FQNNGV. The CDR3 region is CASSLEGAGTYNEQFF. Variable domain in full (rest from reference TRBV11-2 and TRBJ2-1): EAGVAQSPRYKIIEKRQSVAFWCNPISGHATLYWYQQILGQGPKLLIQFQNNGVVDDSQLPKDRFSAERLKGVDSTLKIQPAKLEDSAVYLCASSLEGAGTYNEQFFGPGTRLTVL.

The V gene is TRBV20-1, the J gene TRBJ1-6; without DNA, the TCRdb call of TRBD1 cannot be checked. CDR3 length: 14 residues. Germline V gene lookup returns CDR1 DFQATT and CDR2 SNEGSKA (reference sequence). CDR3 loop: CSADRGPGSSPLHF.

This chain joins TRBV29-1 and TRBJ2-1; TCRdb reports TRBD2, a call that lacks DNA to check it against. Looked up from germline, CDR1 is SQVTM and CDR2 is ANQGSEA. The CDR3 consists of 11 residues. CDR3 sequence: CSERGSGEQFF.

V gene TRBV20-1 combines with J gene TRBJ2-2; TCRdb returns TRBD2, unconfirmable since there is no DNA. The CDR3 covers 16 residues. Germline V gene lookup returns CDR1 DFQATT and CDR2 SNEGSKA (reference sequence). CDR3 loop: CSARDSGLAVSGELFF.

CDR3 amino acids: CASSLQIMNTEAFF. The chain recombines TRBV12-3 or TRBV12-4 with TRBJ1-1. The CDR3 length is 14 residues.

J is TRBJ2-3 and V is TRBV28; the D gene TCRdb calls, TRBD2, cannot be checked with no DNA. This CDR3 comprises 15 residues. CDR1 and CDR2 from the germline V gene are MDHEN and SYDVKM. This CDR3 is CASSLAGGRVDTQYF.

V gene TRBV5-5 combines with J gene TRBJ1-1. CDR3 length equals 13 residues. CDR1 SGHKS and CDR2 YYEKEE come from the germline V gene (reference sequence). The CDR3 sequence: CASSLTLGTEAFF.

The chain employs TRBV6-4 and TRBJ2-3. The V gene's germline CDR1 is MRHNA and CDR2 SNTAGT. CDR3 length: 13 amino acids. CDR3 in amino acids: CASSVRVTDTQYF.

The rearrangement uses TRBV4-1 and TRBJ2-1; as DNA is missing, the TRBD1 call by TCRdb cannot be tested. CDR3 size: 14 residues. Germline CDR1 is MGHRA and CDR2 is YSYEKL. The CDR3 here is CASSPGGGYNEQFF.

The chain carries TRBV7-2 and TRBJ2-3; the TCRdb D gene call, TRBD2, has no DNA to confirm it. There are 17 residues in the CDR3. Looked up from germline, CDR1 is SGHTA and CDR2 is FQGNSA. CDR3 amino acids: CASSLGLAGNLLDTQYF.

This chain uses TRBV11-2 with TRBJ1-2; TCRdb reports TRBD1, a call that lacks DNA to check it against. This CDR3 is built from 15 residues. The V gene's germline CDR1 is SGHAT and CDR2 FQNNGV. This CDR3 reads CASSSDPRPGYGYTF.

The chain carries TRBV5-1 and TRBJ2-2; the D gene TCRdb calls, TRBD2, cannot be checked with no DNA. The CDR3 covers 15 residues. In germline, CDR1 is SGHRS, CDR2 YFSETQ. The CDR3 protein is CASQGTPLSTGELFF.

This chain connects TRBV30 to TRBJ2-5; the D gene TCRdb calls, TRBD1, cannot be checked with no DNA. The germline CDR1 and CDR2 sequences are GTSNPN and SVGIG (reference sequence). This CDR3 is built from 13 residues. The CDR3 is CAWGQGVLETQYF.

The chain employs TRBV27 and TRBJ2-3; TCRdb's D call, TRBD1, is unchecked because there is no DNA. The CDR3 has 15 amino acids. Per the germline V gene, CDR1 is MNHEY and CDR2 is SMNVEV (reference sequence). The CDR3: CASTPSQGAGHTQYF.

This chain connects TRBV4-3 to TRBJ2-5; without DNA, the TCRdb call of TRBD2 cannot be checked. Germline values: CDR1 LGHNA, CDR2 YSLEER. This CDR3 region has 16 residues. CDR3 protein: CASSQVPSGLEETQYF.

The V gene is TRBV7-8, the J gene TRBJ2-3; TCRdb proposes TRBD2, but this gene call is untestable without DNA. In germline, CDR1 is SGHVS, CDR2 FQNEAQ. The CDR3 has 18 residues. The CDR3 region is CASSPVVAGGRATDTQYF.

J is TRBJ2-1 and V is TRBV28; TCRdb's assignment of TRBD1 cannot be checked, as there is no DNA. Germline loops: CDR1 MDHEN, CDR2 SYDVKM. The CDR3 covers 12 residues. Here the CDR3 reads CATDPGHMGPFF.

The rearrangement joins TRBV12-3 or TRBV12-4 to TRBJ1-2. The CDR3 extends over 13 amino acids. This CDR3 is CASSFQLSYVYTF.

The chain has TRBV5-4 and TRBJ1-1; without DNA, the TCRdb call of TRBD1 cannot be checked. Germline V gives CDR1 SGHNT, CDR2 YYREEE (reference sequence). CDR3 length: 14 amino acids. The CDR3 here is CASSWRGGNTEAFF. The whole variable domain, remainder taken from reference TRBV5-4 and TRBJ1-1, is ETGVTQSPTHLIKTRGQQVTLRCSSQSGHNTVSWYQQALGQGPQFIFQYYREEENGRGNFPPRFSGLQFPNYSSELNVNALELDDSALYLCASSWRGGNTEAFFGQGTRLTVV.

The CDR3 reads CASSYSGNPTDTQYF. The genes are TRBV6-5 and TRBJ2-3. Germline CDR1 MNHEY, CDR2 SVGAGI. The CDR3 is 15 residues long.